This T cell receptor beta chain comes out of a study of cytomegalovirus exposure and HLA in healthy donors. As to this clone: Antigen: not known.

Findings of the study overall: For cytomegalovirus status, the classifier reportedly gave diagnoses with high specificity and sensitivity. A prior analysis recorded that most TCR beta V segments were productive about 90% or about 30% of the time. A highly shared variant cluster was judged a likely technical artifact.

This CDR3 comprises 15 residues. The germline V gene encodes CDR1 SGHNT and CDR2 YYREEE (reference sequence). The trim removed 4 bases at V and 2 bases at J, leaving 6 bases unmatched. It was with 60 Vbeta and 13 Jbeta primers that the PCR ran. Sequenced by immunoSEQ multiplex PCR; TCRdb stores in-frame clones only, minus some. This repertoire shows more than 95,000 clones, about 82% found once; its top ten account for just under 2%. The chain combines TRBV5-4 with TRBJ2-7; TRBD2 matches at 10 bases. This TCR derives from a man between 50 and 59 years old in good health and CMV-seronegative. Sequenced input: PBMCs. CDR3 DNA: TGTGCCAGCAGCCAAGAGCGGGGGGGTGCCTACGAGCAGTACTTC. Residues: CASSQERGGAYEQYF.